A single sample is the source of the 24 T cell receptor beta chains below, sequenced in a study of cytomegalovirus exposure and HLA in healthy donors. Researchers ran the PCR with 60 Vbeta and 13 Jbeta primers. Profiling relied on immunoSEQ multiplex PCR, and the TCRdb table lists in-frame clones only, not all of them. The sample lists 130,000 to 150,000 clones; around 84% were seen once. The sequenced sample consisted of PBMCs. These TCRs come from a boy younger than 10 in good health and CMV-seronegative.

The rearrangement uses TRBV10-3 and TRBJ1-1, with D tentatively TRBD1 (6 bases). The CDR3 totals 15 residues. Per germline, CDR1 ENHRY and CDR2 SYGVKD. V was cut by 2 bases and J by 3 bases, with 13 bases left in between. The CDR3 DNA reads as TGTGCCATCAGTGAGACCCGGTGGGGGCACACTGAAGCTTTCTTT. It encodes CAISETRWGHTEAFF.

Points on this clone: The same CDR3 can be traced to other DNA sequences in this sample. The chain is built from TRBV4-3 and TRBJ1-5; 7 bases match TRBD1. With V trimmed by 4 bases and J by 3 bases, 6 bases remained unmatched. CDR1 and CDR2 (germline): LGHNA, YSLEER. The CDR3 extends over 15 amino acids. CDR3 sequence (DNA): TGCGCCAGCAGCCGACGGACAGGCCCCAATCAGCCCCAGCATTTT. It yields the protein CASSRRTGPNQPQHF.

The gene calls are TRBV30 and TRBJ2-4, with 8 bases matching TRBD1. After removal of 2 bases from V and 0 bases from J, the junction contained 9 bases not matched to a gene. Germline V gives CDR1 GTSNPN, CDR2 SVGIG (reference sequence). This CDR3 spans 17 amino acids. For the CDR3, the DNA is TGTGCCTGGAGTTCGCCCCGGACAGGGCCAGCCAAAAACATTCAGTACTTC. This codes for CAWSSPRTGPAKNIQYF.

This clone has just a few counts. The V and J genes are TRBV29-1 and TRBJ2-7; 13 bases are a match to TRBD2. The CDR3 covers 15 residues. Germline V gene data show CDR1 as SQVTM and CDR2 as ANQGSEA. V shed 5 bases, J shed 6 bases, and the junction held 10 bases outside the gene matches. In nucleotides, the CDR3 is TGCAGCGTTATCCATTGGACTAGCGGGAGAGGCGAGCAGTACTTC. It yields the protein CSVIHWTSGRGEQYF.

This chain connects TRBV6-6 to TRBJ1-1; possibly TRBD1 for D (5 bases). Germline V CDR1 and CDR2: MNHNY, SVGAGI (reference sequence). This CDR3 has 13 residues. V dropped 7 bases and J dropped 4 bases, with 13 bases sitting between them. CDR3 nucleotides: TGTGCCAGCAAATGGGGCGGTGGCACTGAAGCTTTCTTT. Residues: CASKWGGGTEAFF.

The V and J genes are TRBV4-2 and TRBJ1-4; D is perhaps TRBD1 (5 bases). Germline V lookup: CDR1 LGHNA, CDR2 YNFKEQ. The CDR3 contains 13 residues. V lost 1 base to trimming and J lost 7 bases, with 7 bases between them. This chain's CDR3 is CASSQAGFEKLFF. Written as DNA, the CDR3 is TGTGCCAGCAGCCAAGCAGGGTTTGAAAAACTGTTTTTT.

V gene TRBV4-1 combines with J gene TRBJ1-2; no clear D gene. Germline CDR1 reads MGHRA; CDR2 reads YSYEKL. Trimming took 2 bases from V and 2 from J, leaving 12 bases between them. The CDR3 length is 15 residues. The CDR3 coding sequence is TGCGCCAGCAGCCAACCCACTCAGGCGAACTATGGCTACACCTTC. It translates to CASSQPTQANYGYTF.

The CDR3 sequence is CASTVAGAGQPQHF. The CDR3, as DNA: TGTGCCAGCACCGTGGCGGGGGCGGGTCAGCCCCAGCATTTT. The V and J genes are TRBV28 and TRBJ1-5; possible D gene TRBD1, 6 bases. Between the trimmed V and J ends, which lost 7 bases and 6 bases, there was a span of 16 bases. The CDR3 length is 14 residues. CDR1 is MDHEN, CDR2 SYDVKM, per germline.

The chain has TRBV4-1 and TRBJ1-1; the D gene is possibly TRBD1 (6 bases). The CDR3 contains 13 residues. The germline gives CDR1 MGHRA, CDR2 YSYEKL. Trimming removed 7 bases from V and 1 base from J, with 10 bases in between. CDR3 region: CASTLGANTEAFF. The CDR3 DNA follows: TGCGCCAGCACCCTGGGGGCGAACACTGAAGCTTTCTTT.

The V call is TRBV11-2, the J call TRBJ2-5; TRBD1 aligns across 8 bases. The J segment lost 11 bases and the V segment lost 0 bases, leaving 14 bases of the junction unmatched. Germline-derived CDR1 and CDR2 are SGHAT and FQNNGV. CDR3 length: 16 residues. This chain's CDR3 is CASSLDLGDRGGEQYF. The CDR3 nucleotides read TGTGCCAGCAGCTTAGATCTAGGCGACAGGGGAGGAGAGCAGTACTTC.

This chain connects TRBV7-9 to TRBJ1-2, with D hard to call. The germline V gene has CDR1 SEHNR and CDR2 FQNEAQ (reference sequence). The CDR3 runs to 15 residues. Trimming stripped 4 bases from V and 7 bases from J, with 19 bases between. CDR3 protein: CASSSTTGLWSGYTF. CDR3 bases: TGTGCCAGCAGCTCCACCACTGGCCTTTGGAGTGGCTACACCTTC.

The genes are TRBV18 and TRBJ2-1; TRBD2 matches at 11 bases. The CDR3 is 16 residues long. CDR1 and CDR2 from the germline V gene are KGHSH and LQKENI. The trim removed 6 bases at V and 3 bases at J, leaving 7 bases unmatched. CDR3 in DNA: TGTGCCAGCTCCCTGACTAGCGGGGCAATCTACAATGAGCAGTTCTTC. Its translation is CASSLTSGAIYNEQFF.

This chain links TRBV7-8 with TRBJ2-5; 8 bases match TRBD1. The J call is uncertain, as TRBJ2-7 better fits the DNA end. Germline V gene data show CDR1 as SGHVS and CDR2 as FQNEAQ. This CDR3 contains 15 residues. The CDR3 region has the DNA TGTGCCAGCAGCCAACGACAGGGGCCCTCCTACGAGCAGTACTTC. This encodes CASSQRQGPSYEQYF.

The chain is built from TRBV5-1 and TRBJ1-2, with D hard to call. The CDR3 loop spans 12 amino acids. Germline assignment: CDR1 SGHRS and CDR2 YFSETQ. The V gene lost 3 bases and the J gene lost 8 bases, with 11 bases spanning the gap. Here the CDR3 DNA reads TGCGCCAGCAGCTCCCTAGGCGCCGGCTACACCTTC. Amino acid sequence: CASSSLGAGYTF.

Turning to this clone: The junction differs from germline at one of its ends, possibly a read error. This chain uses TRBV11-2 with TRBJ2-6, with 7 bases identical to TRBD2. The CDR3 has 14 residues. Germline V CDR1 and CDR2: SGHAT, FQNNGV. As DNA, the CDR3 is TGTGCCAGCAGCTTAGTGCCCACCGGGGGGAGCTCGAGTTTC. The encoded protein is CASSLVPTGGSSSF. Filled out from reference TRBV11-2 and TRBJ2-6, the complete variable domain reads EAGVAQSPRYKIIEKRQSVAFWCNPISGHATLYWYQQILGQGPKLLIQFQNNGVVDDSQLPKDRFSAERLKGVDSTLKIQPAKLEDSAVYLCASSLVPTGGSSSFGAGSRLTVL.

This chain connects TRBV11-3 to TRBJ2-7; maybe TRBD1 (5 bases). This CDR3 has 14 amino acids. Germline loops: CDR1 SGHNT, CDR2 YENEEA. The V gene lost 1 base and the J gene lost 6 bases, with 13 bases spanning the gap. The CDR3 protein is CASSLVSGSGEQYF. In DNA form, the CDR3 reads TGTGCCAGCAGCTTAGTTTCAGGGTCAGGCGAGCAGTACTTC. Using reference TRBV11-3 and TRBJ2-7 for the parts outside the CDR3, the full variable domain is EAGVVQSPRYKIIEKKQPVAFWCNPISGHNTLYWYLQNLGQGPELLIRYENEEAVDDSQLPKDRFSAERLKGVDSTLKIQPAELGDSAVYLCASSLVSGSGEQYFGPGTRLTVT.

V gene TRBV28 combines with J gene TRBJ2-5, with a tentative D call TRBD1 (6 bases). Matching the DNA end better, TRBJ2-7 makes the J call doubtful. The CDR3 sequence is 15 residues long. The V gene's germline CDR1 is MDHEN and CDR2 SYDVKM. This CDR3 is CASSPPGVSSYEQYF. CDR3 bases: TGTGCCAGCAGTCCTCCAGGGGTTAGCTCCTACGAGCAGTACTTC.

This rearrangement joins TRBV7-9 to TRBJ2-7, with a possible D match to TRBD1 (7 bases). Trimming removed 4 bases at V and 1 base at J, with 14 bases between. This CDR3 contains 15 residues. Germline lookup yields CDR1 SEHNR and CDR2 FQNEAQ (reference sequence). The CDR3 region has the DNA TGTGCCAGCAGCTCGACCCAGGGGGGTTCCTACGAGCAGTACTTC. Translating gives CASSSTQGGSYEQYF.

CDR3: CSARRANEQYF. In DNA, the CDR3 is TGCAGTGCTAGGCGGGCCAACGAGCAGTACTTC. This chain uses TRBV20-1 with TRBJ2-7, with D possibly being TRBD2 (5 bases). V lost 3 bases, J lost 5 bases, and 8 bases lay in between. This CDR3 spans 11 amino acids. Germline CDR1 reads DFQATT; CDR2 reads SNEGSKA (reference sequence).

The chain joins TRBV5-3 to TRBJ1-5, with 9 bases aligning to TRBD1. TRBV5-3 counts as an open reading frame of uncertain function. The CDR3 runs to 16 residues. J gave up 6 bases and V 5 bases, and 12 bases lay outside the gene matches. The CDR3 reads CARRHTGTGTLQPQHF. CDR3 nucleotide sequence: TGTGCCAGAAGACATACCGGGACAGGGACTCTTCAGCCCCAGCATTTT.

The chain is built from TRBV7-2 and TRBJ1-1; no firm D call. The CDR3 loop spans 12 amino acids. V gave up 1 base and J gave up 6 bases, with 6 bases separating them. Germline V gives CDR1 SGHTA, CDR2 FQGNSA. The CDR3 sequence is CASSLGGAEAFF. As DNA, the CDR3 is TGTGCCAGCAGCTTAGGAGGAGCTGAAGCTTTCTTT.

V gene TRBV12-5 combines with J gene TRBJ1-1; D might be TRBD1 (6 bases). Germline values: CDR1 LGHNT, CDR2 FRNRAP. This CDR3 is 19 amino acids long. V lost 0 bases to trimming and J lost 1 base, with 21 bases between them. The CDR3 sequence is CASGLVLNRAGAANTEAFF. CDR3 bases: TGTGCTAGTGGTTTGGTACTTAATCGGGCAGGGGCTGCGAACACTGAAGCTTTCTTT.

The chain carries TRBV5-6 and TRBJ1-1, with a weak D call TRBD1 (5 bases). The length of the CDR3 is 16 residues. Trimming removed 0 bases at V and 5 bases at J, with 17 bases between. Germline V gene sequence: CDR1 SGHDT, CDR2 YYEEEE. CDR3 bases: TGTGCCAGCAGCTTGGATCAGGGTTTAGGTTGGACTGAAGCTTTCTTT. Its protein is CASSLDQGLGWTEAFF.

This clone was detected once. The chain carries TRBV2 and TRBJ1-5; D gene unclear. Per the germline V gene, CDR1 is SNHLY and CDR2 is FYNNEI. The CDR3 sequence is 14 residues long. V was trimmed by 2 bases and J by 5 bases, leaving 10 bases between them. CDR3: CASSESNPDQPQHF. CDR3 DNA: TGTGCCAGCAGTGAATCAAACCCGGATCAGCCCCAGCATTTT.